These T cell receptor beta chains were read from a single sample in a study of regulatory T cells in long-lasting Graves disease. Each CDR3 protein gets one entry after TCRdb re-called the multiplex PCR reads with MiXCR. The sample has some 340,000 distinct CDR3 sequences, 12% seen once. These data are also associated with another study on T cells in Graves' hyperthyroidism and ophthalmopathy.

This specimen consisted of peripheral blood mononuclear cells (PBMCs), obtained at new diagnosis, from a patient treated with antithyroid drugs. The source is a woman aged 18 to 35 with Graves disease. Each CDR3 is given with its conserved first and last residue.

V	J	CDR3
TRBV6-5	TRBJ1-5	CASSYVGNGVNQPQHF
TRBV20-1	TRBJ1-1	CSAIEGTATEAFF
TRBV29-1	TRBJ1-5	CSVGNRDQPQHF
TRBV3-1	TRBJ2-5	CASSQDLTGNGGGKETQYF
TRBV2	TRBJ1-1	CASAYRPMNTEAFF
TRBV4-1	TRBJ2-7	CASSQEGASGYYEQYF
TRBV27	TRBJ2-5	CASSLQGMGETQYF
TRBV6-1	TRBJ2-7	CASSHGQGAIYEQYF
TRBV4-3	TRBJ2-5	CASSQDGRGGRRETQYF
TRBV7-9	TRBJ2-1	CASSLASLRGPRGYNEQFF
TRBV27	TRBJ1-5	CASSSGTGWQPQHF
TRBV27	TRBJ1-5	CASSLQQTQPQHF
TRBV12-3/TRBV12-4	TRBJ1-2	CASLGPGANGYTF
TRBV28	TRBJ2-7	CASSLPGLAGYTYEQYF
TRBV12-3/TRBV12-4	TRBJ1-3	CASSIRASMRGNTIYF
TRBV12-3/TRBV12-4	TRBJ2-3	CASSHLAGADTQYF
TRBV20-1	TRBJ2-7	CSARAEGTSGFSSYEQYF
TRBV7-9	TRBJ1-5	CASSKTEENQPQHF
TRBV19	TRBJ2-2	CASSPYGTGGITGELFF
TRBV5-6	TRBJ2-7	CASSSLLLAGDPYEQYF
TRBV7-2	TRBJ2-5	CASSPQRLRDQETQYF
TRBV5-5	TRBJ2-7	CASSLATPTYEQYF
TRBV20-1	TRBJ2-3	CSAKTSGSWADTQYF
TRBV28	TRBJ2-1	CASSLLGLAGRGGEQFF
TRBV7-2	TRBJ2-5	CASSFGSGGETQYF
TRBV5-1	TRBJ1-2	CASSLVRGPLYGYTF
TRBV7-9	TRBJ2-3	CASSTTLRGLGTQYF
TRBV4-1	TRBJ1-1	CASSQRWSDSENTEAFF
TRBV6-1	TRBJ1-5	CASSRRQGGAQHF
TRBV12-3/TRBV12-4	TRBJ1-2	CASSESVGGLNGYTF
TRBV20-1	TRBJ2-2	CSARARGANTGELFF
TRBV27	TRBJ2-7	CASSLGTSGSREQYF
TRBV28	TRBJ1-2	CASSLRGQGPHGYTF
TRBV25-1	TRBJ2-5	CASSQREWEETQYF
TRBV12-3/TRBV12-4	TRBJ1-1	CASSPDRANTEAFF
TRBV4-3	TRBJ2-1	CASSQGTGVEYNEQFF
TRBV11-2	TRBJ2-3	CASSLETHYTQYF
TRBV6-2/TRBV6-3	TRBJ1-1	CASSYYVTEAFF
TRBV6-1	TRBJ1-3	CASSPLDMVNTIYF
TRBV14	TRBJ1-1	CASSQDIRHDNTEAFF
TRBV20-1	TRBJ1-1	CSARGTGASNRNTEAFF
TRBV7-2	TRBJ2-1	CASSPYNRGNNEQFF
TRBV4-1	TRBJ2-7	CASSQKEFNGISLYEQYF
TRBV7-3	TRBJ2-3	CASSLTWDSTNTQYF
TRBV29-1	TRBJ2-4	CSVDDGVRGLAKNIQYF
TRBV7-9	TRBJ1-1	CASSSWVPEAFF
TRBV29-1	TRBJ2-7	CSVEDRDSYEQYF
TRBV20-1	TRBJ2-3	CSAPPWGSTTDTQYF
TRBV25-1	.	CASSALRPAGGRVKTQYF
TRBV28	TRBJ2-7	CASSPIGEPDSYEQYF
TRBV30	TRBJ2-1	CAWKKGQGEVPPYEQFF
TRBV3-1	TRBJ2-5	CASSAVAQGTQYF
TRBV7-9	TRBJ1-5	CASGNWDRNQPQHF
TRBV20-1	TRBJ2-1	CSARPYRTSGGNEQFF
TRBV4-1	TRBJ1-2	CASSQTNLRGLGGYTF